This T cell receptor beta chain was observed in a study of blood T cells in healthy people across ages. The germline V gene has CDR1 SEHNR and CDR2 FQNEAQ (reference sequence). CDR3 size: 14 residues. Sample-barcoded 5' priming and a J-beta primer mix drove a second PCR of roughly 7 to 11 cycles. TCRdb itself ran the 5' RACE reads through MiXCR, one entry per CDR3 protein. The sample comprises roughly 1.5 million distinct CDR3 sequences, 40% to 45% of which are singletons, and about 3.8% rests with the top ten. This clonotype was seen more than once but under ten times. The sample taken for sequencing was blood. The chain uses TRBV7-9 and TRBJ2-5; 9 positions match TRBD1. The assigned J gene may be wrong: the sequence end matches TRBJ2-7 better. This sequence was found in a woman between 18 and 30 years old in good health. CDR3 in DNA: TGTGCCAGCAGCTTAGGGGACAGGGTCCACGAGCAGTACTTC. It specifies CASSLGDRVHEQYF.